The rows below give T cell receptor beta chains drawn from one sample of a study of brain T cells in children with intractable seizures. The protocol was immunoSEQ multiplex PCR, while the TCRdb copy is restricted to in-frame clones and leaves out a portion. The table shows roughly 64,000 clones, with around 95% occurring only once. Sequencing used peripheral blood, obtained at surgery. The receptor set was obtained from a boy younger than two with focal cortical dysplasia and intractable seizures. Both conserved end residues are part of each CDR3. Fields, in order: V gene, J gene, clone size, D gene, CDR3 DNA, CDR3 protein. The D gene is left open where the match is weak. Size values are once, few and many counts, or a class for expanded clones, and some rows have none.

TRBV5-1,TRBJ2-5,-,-,TGCGCCAGCAGCTGGGGGTCAGGGAAAGAGACCCAGTACTTC,CASSWGSGKETQYF
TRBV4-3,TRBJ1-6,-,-,TGCGCCAGCAGCCAAGGCGGCTCCTATAATTCACCCCTCCACTTT,CASSQGGSYNSPLHF
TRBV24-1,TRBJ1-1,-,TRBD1,TGTGCCACCAATGGGACAGGGGGTATGAACACTGAAGCTTTCTTT,CATNGTGGMNTEAFF
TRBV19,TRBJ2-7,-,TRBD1,TGTGCCAGTAGTAACCGACAGGGACCGACGAACGAGGAGCAGTACTTC,CASSNRQGPTNEEQYF
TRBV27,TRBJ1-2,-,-,TGTGCCAGCAGAGCGGGGGCAAGGCACTATGGCTACACCTTC,CASRAGARHYGYTF
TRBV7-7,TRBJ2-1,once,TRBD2,TGTGCCAGCAGCCCCATGGGGACTAGCGAATTCTCCTACAATGAGCAGTTCTTC,CASSPMGTSEFSYNEQFF
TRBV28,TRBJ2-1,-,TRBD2,TGTGCCAGCAGTTTATATTTTAGCGGGAGGGCCCTCAGAAATGAGCAGTTCTTC,CASSLYFSGRALRNEQFF
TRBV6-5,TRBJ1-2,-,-,TGTGCCAGCAGTTACTCCGACCTGGGGTCTAACTATGGCTACACCTTC,CASSYSDLGSNYGYTF
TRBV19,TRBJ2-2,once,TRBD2,TGTGCCAGTGCCGGGACTAGCGGTACAGGGGAGCTGTTTTTT,CASAGTSGTGELFF
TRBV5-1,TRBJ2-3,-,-,TGCGCCAGCAGCTTGAACCTAGGACGCACAGATACGCAGTATTTT,CASSLNLGRTDTQYF
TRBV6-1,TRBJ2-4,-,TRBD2,TGTGCCAGCAGTGAATGGGCGGGGGGGACCCTAGCCAAAAACATTCAGTACTTC,CASSEWAGGTLAKNIQYF
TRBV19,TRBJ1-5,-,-,TGTGCCAGTAGTGTCCCGATGGGGCCCCAGCATTTT,CASSVPMGPQHF
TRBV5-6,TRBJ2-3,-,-,TGTGCCAGCAGCTTGAACGGACAAAACACAGATACGCAGTATTTT,CASSLNGQNTDTQYF
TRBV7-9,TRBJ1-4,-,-,TGTGCCAGCAGCGACCGGGGTGAAAAACTGTTTTTT,CASSDRGEKLFF
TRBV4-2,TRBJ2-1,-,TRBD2,TGTGCCAGCGGGTTCATACTAGCGGCATACAATGAGCAGTTCTTC,CASGFILAAYNEQFF
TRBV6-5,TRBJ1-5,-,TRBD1,TGTGCCAGCAGTCCGTCAGGGGGCGGCAATCAGCCCCAGCATTTT,CASSPSGGGNQPQHF
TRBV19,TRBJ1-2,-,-,TGTGCCAGTAGTTTAGGGATAGCTCTGCCGATTCCCAGTGGCTACACCTTC,CASSLGIALPIPSGYTF
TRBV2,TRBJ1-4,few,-,TGTGCCAGCAGTGAGGTAGCTGCAACTAATGAAAAACTGTTTTTT,CASSEVAATNEKLFF
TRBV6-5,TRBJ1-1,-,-,TGTGCCAGCAGACAGGGAGGGTCAGCTTTCTTT,CASRQGGSAFF
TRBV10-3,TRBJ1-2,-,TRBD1,TGTGCCATCAGGCTGACAGGGGAGTCGGATGGCTACACCTTC,CAIRLTGESDGYTF
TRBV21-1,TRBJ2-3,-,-,TGTGCCAGCCTGGGACAGGGGCTCGGGGGCGTCACAGATACGCAGTATTTT,CASLGQGLGGVTDTQYF
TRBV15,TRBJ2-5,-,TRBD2,TGTGCCACCAGCAGAGATGTAGGGAGGGTAAGAGGGACCCAGTACTTC,CATSRDVGRVRGTQYF
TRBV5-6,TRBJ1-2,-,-,TGTGCCAGCAGCCCCGTGAGCGATCGAACGTGGATGAAAGTCGTGGGCTACACCTTC,CASSPVSDRTWMKVVGYTF
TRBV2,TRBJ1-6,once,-,TGTGCCAGCAGTGACGGGATGCCCCACTTT,CASSDGMPHF
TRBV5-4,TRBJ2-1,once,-,TGTGCCAGCAGCTTGGGTGGCAGGAGTAGCTCCTACAATGAGCAGTTCTTC,CASSLGGRSSSYNEQFF
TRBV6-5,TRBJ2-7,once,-,TGTGCCAGCAGTTACTCGAGCACCTACGAGCAGTACTTC,CASSYSSTYEQYF
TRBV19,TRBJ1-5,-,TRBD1,TGTGCCAGTAGCAGGACAGGCAAAAATCAGCCCCAGCATTTT,CASSRTGKNQPQHF
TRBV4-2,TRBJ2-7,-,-,TGTGCCAGCAGCCAACGGACAGCGGCATGGGGTATGTGGGAGCAGTACTTC,CASSQRTAAWGMWEQYF
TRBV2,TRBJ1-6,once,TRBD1,TGTGCCAGCAGACCCGGGACAGGGTATTCACCCCTCCACTTT,CASRPGTGYSPLHF
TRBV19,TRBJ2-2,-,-,TGTGCCAGTAGCTTCAACACCGGGGAGCTGTTTTTT,CASSFNTGELFF
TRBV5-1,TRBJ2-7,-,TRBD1,TGCGCCAGCAGCTTAGGGGGCGCGAGAAACGAGCAGTACTTC,CASSLGGARNEQYF
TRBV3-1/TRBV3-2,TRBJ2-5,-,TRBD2,TGTGCCAGCAGCCCCCACGGCGGGAGAGAGACCCAGTACTTC,CASSPHGGRETQYF
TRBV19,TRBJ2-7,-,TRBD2,TGTGCCAGTAGTATCCCCGGGACTATCTACGAGCAGTACTTC,CASSIPGTIYEQYF
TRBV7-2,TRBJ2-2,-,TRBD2,TGTGCCAGCAGCTTACAATTAACTAGCGGGAGTAGCGGGGAGCTGTTTTTT,CASSLQLTSGSSGELFF
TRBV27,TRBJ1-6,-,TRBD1,TGTGCCAGCAGTTTATCGGACAGGCGTCTATATAATTCACCCCTCCACTTT,CASSLSDRRLYNSPLHF
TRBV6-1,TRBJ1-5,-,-,TGTGCCAGCAGTGAATGGGGCAGGGGCGGATTTCAGCCCCAGCATTTT,CASSEWGRGGFQPQHF
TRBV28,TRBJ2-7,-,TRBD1,TGTGCCAGCAGGGCGAACAGGGGGCGGCAGTACTTC,CASRANRGRQYF
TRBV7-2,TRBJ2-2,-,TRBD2,TGTGCCAGCAGCTTAGTCCCCAGGCGGGAGGGCCGCGGGGAGCTGTTTTTT,CASSLVPRREGRGELFF
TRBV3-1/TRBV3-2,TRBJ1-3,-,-,TGTGCCAGCAGCCAGTGGCTGTCTGGAAACACCATATATTTT,CASSQWLSGNTIYF
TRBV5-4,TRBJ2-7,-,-,TGTGCCAGCAGCCCCGACGGAGTTATGGGGGAGCAGTACTTC,CASSPDGVMGEQYF
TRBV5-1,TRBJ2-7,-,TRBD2,TGCGCCAGCAGCGGACTAGCGGGGGTTGGGTACGAGCAGTACTTC,CASSGLAGVGYEQYF
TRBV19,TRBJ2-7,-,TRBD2,TGTGCCAGTAGTATAGATCTAAGCGGGGGGGCCCTCGAGCAGTACTTC,CASSIDLSGGALEQYF
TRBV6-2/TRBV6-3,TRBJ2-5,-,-,TGTGCCAGCAGTCGCAACCTAAATTCGGCGGAGACCCAGTACTTC,CASSRNLNSAETQYF
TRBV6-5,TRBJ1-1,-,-,TGTGCCAGCAGTTATCAGGGGAATTCGAACACTGAAGCTTTCTTT,CASSYQGNSNTEAFF
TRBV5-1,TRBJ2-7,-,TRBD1,TGCGCCAGCAGCTTGGTAGGGGGCGATTCCTACGAGCAGTACTTC,CASSLVGGDSYEQYF
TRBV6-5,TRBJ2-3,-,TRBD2,TGTGCCAGCAGTTATGCCAGCGGGGGCACAGATACGCAGTATTTT,CASSYASGGTDTQYF
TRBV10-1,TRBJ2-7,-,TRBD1,TGCGCCAGCAGTACCGGGACAGCGTTCTACGAGCAGTACTTC,CASSTGTAFYEQYF
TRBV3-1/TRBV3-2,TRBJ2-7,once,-,TGTGCCAGCAGCCCGGCAGGGGCGGACCACGAGCAGTACTTC,CASSPAGADHEQYF
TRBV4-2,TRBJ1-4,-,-,TGTGCCAGCAGCGCTATTGGCAGGAGAGTAGAAAAACTGTTTTTT,CASSAIGRRVEKLFF
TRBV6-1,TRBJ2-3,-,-,TGTGCCAGCAGTGACGCGGGACGGACAGATACGCAGTATTTT,CASSDAGRTDTQYF
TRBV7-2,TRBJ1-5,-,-,TGTGCCAGCAGCATGTATAGCAATCAGCCCCAGCATTTT,CASSMYSNQPQHF